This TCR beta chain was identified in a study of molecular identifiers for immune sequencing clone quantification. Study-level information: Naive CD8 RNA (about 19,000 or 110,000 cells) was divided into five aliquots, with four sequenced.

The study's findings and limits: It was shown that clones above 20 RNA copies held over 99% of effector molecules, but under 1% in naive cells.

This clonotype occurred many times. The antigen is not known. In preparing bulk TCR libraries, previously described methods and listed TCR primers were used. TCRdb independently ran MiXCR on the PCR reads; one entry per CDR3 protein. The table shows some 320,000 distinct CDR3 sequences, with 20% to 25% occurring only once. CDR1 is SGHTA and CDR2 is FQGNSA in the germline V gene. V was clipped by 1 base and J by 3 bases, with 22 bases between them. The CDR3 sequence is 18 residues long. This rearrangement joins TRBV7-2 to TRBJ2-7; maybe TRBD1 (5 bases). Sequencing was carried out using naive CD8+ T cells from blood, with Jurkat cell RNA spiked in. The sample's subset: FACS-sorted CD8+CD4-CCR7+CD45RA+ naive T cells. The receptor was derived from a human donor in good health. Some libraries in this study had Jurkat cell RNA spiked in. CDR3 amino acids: CASSLDSLGQGVDYEQYF. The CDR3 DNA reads TGTGCCAGCAGCTTAGACTCATTAGGTCAGGGTGTAGACTACGAGCAGTACTTC. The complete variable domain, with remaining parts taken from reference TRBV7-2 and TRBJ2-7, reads GAGVSQSPSNKVTEKGKDVELRCDPISGHTALYWYRQSLGQGLEFLIYFQGNSAPDKSGLPSDRFSAERTGGSVSTLTIQRTQQEDSAVYLCASSLDSLGQGVDYEQYFGPGTRLTVT.